The 28 T cell receptor beta chains presented below share a single source sample, sequenced in a study of cytomegalovirus exposure and HLA in healthy donors. With 60 Vbeta and 13 Jbeta primers, the PCR was carried out. Sequencing used immunoSEQ multiplex PCR; TCRdb keeps in-frame clones, though not all of them. The sample records about 99,000 clones, approximately 81% being singletons. The specimen sequenced was PBMCs. Receptors were obtained from a male donor in good health and CMV-seropositive.

In this sample, this clone turned up a few times. The genes are TRBV4-1 and TRBJ1-1; D unresolved. With 2 bases removed from V and 0 bases from J, the gap between germline ends came to 10 bases. This CDR3 is built from 15 residues. The germline V gene has CDR1 MGHRA and CDR2 YSYEKL. The CDR3 spells CASSQPLAMNTEAFF. In DNA form, the CDR3 reads TGCGCCAGCAGCCAACCCTTAGCCATGAACACTGAAGCTTTCTTT.

The rearrangement uses TRBV19 and TRBJ2-1, with 8 nucleotides matching TRBD1. The CDR3 consists of 19 residues. Germline assignment: CDR1 LNHDA and CDR2 SQIVND (reference sequence). V shed 1 base and J 0 bases; nucleotides not matched to a gene: 11. The CDR3 region is CASSIGGQGLKSSYNEQFF. Here the CDR3 DNA reads TGTGCCAGTAGTATAGGCGGACAGGGTCTTAAGAGCTCCTACAATGAGCAGTTCTTC.

This chain connects TRBV30 to TRBJ1-2; 10 bases fit TRBD1. The germline V gene encodes CDR1 GTSNPN and CDR2 SVGIG (reference sequence). The J segment lost 6 bases and the V segment lost 5 bases, leaving 3 bases of the junction unmatched. The CDR3 length is 12 residues. The DNA of the CDR3 is TGTGCCTGGGGGGACAGGGGCCATGGCTACACCTTC. Translating it yields CAWGDRGHGYTF.

The chain is built from TRBV4-1 and TRBJ2-5; the match to TRBD1 covers 11 bases. Germline CDR1 MGHRA, CDR2 YSYEKL. Unmatched junction bases numbered 2, after V lost 3 bases and J lost 2 bases. There are 15 residues in the CDR3. The CDR3 protein is CASSQDRGPQETQYF. The CDR3 DNA is TGCGCCAGCAGCCAGGACAGGGGGCCGCAAGAGACCCAGTACTTC.

CDR3 residues: CASTPCTPHF. The CDR3 DNA reads TGTGCCAGCACCCCGTGCACTCCGCATTTT. This chain links TRBV6-4 with TRBJ1-5, with D unclear. V was clipped by 7 bases and J by 15 bases, with 13 bases between them. Germline V gene lookup returns CDR1 MRHNA and CDR2 SNTAGT. The CDR3 has 10 residues.

The rearrangement uses TRBV9 and TRBJ1-1, with 9 positions matching TRBD1. Unmatched junction bases numbered 12, after V lost 4 bases and J lost 5 bases. The CDR3 has 16 residues. The germline gives CDR1 SGDLS, CDR2 YYNGEE. CDR3 amino acids: CASSLRDRAAGTEAFF. CDR3 DNA: TGTGCCAGCAGCCTCCGGGACAGGGCCGCGGGGACTGAAGCTTTCTTT.

V is TRBV27 and J is TRBJ2-3; 12 bases line up with TRBD2. Germline values: CDR1 MNHEY, CDR2 SMNVEV (reference sequence). CDR3 length: 15 residues. With 8 bases clipped from V and 0 bases from J, the junction kept 3 bases outside the gene matches. CDR3 loop: CASGLAGYSTDTQYF. CDR3 DNA sequence: TGTGCCAGCGGACTAGCGGGGTATAGCACAGATACGCAGTATTTT.

The rearrangement uses TRBV11-2 and TRBJ2-1; 10 positions match TRBD2. Germline CDR1 SGHAT, CDR2 FQNNGV. The V segment lost 4 bases and the J segment 12 bases; nucleotides outside the gene matches: 6. The CDR3 is 13 residues long. The CDR3 here is CASSSLAGGGQFF. The DNA of the CDR3 is TGTGCCAGCAGCTCATTAGCGGGGGGTGGGCAGTTCTTC.

The chain uses TRBV5-1 and TRBJ1-2; 11 nucleotides agree with TRBD1. The CDR3 is 16 amino acids. CDR1 is SGHRS and CDR2 is YFSETQ in the germline V gene. J was trimmed by 7 bases and V by 4 bases; bases with no gene match: 12. CDR3 in DNA: TGCGCCAGCAGCCCACGGACAGGGGGCGAGTCTCGTGGCTACACCTTC. As protein: CASSPRTGGESRGYTF.

The chain employs TRBV29-1 and TRBJ2-7; 7 positions match TRBD1. Germline trimming cut 0 bases from V and 3 bases from J; bases unmatched to any gene: 11. This CDR3 is built from 16 residues. Germline CDR1 is SQVTM and CDR2 is ANQGSEA. The DNA for the CDR3 is TGCAGCGTTGAAGATCCGGGAACAGGGGCTCACTACGAGCAGTACTTC. Translation: CSVEDPGTGAHYEQYF.

This chain uses TRBV7-9 with TRBJ2-1, with D perhaps matching TRBD2 (7 bases). Trimming left V 2 bases short and J 8 bases short, with 19 bases between. This CDR3 is built from 16 residues. Germline values: CDR1 SEHNR, CDR2 FQNEAQ (reference sequence). Here the CDR3 DNA reads TGTGCCAGCAGCTTAACGGGGGGCGCAGCCTGGCATGAGCAGTTCTTC. This codes for CASSLTGGAAWHEQFF.

The rearrangement links TRBV6-5 to TRBJ1-3; D not resolved. Trimming left V 7 bases short and J 0 bases short, with 13 bases between. The germline V gene encodes CDR1 MNHEY and CDR2 SVGAGI. This CDR3 is 15 amino acids long. CDR3 bases: TGTGCCAGCACCCCTGGCACTAACTCTGGAAACACCATATATTTT. This translates into CASTPGTNSGNTIYF.

This chain links TRBV19 with TRBJ2-5; perhaps TRBD1 as D (6 bases). The CDR3 length is 14 residues. CDR1 and CDR2 from the germline V gene are LNHDA and SQIVND (reference sequence). V dropped 7 bases and J dropped 7 bases, with 19 bases sitting between them. The CDR3 DNA reads as TGTGCCAGTACCGATGATGGCAGGGGCTGGACCCAGTACTTC. It specifies CASTDDGRGWTQYF.

This chain links TRBV7-2 with TRBJ2-7; D perhaps matches TRBD2 (6 bases). This CDR3 region has 14 residues. Trimming removed 5 bases at V and 2 bases at J, with 13 bases between. The germline V gene has CDR1 SGHTA and CDR2 FQGNSA. The CDR3 spells CASSPGRQTYEQYF. For the CDR3, the DNA is TGTGCCAGCAGCCCCGGGAGACAGACCTACGAGCAGTACTTC. Full variable domain (remainder filled in from reference TRBV7-2 and TRBJ2-7): GAGVSQSPSNKVTEKGKDVELRCDPISGHTALYWYRQSLGQGLEFLIYFQGNSAPDKSGLPSDRFSAERTGGSVSTLTIQRTQQEDSAVYLCASSPGRQTYEQYFGPGTRLTVT.

This chain connects TRBV4-1 to TRBJ2-7; maybe TRBD1 (5 bases). With 0 bases removed from V and 2 bases from J, the gap between germline ends came to 11 bases. Looked up from germline, CDR1 is MGHRA and CDR2 is YSYEKL. The CDR3 totals 15 residues. The CDR3 protein is CASSQDETATYEQYF. The CDR3 DNA follows: TGCGCCAGCAGCCAAGATGAGACAGCTACCTACGAGCAGTACTTC.

CDR3 in DNA: TGTGCCAGCAGCTTCGGACTAGCGGGGCCTAGGGGTGAGCAGTTCTTC. Protein product: CASSFGLAGPRGEQFF. The chain combines TRBV11-2 with TRBJ2-1; 12 positions match TRBD2. CDR3 length: 16 residues. CDR1 is SGHAT and CDR2 is FQNNGV in the germline V gene. Trimming took 3 bases from V and 9 from J; bases not matched to a gene: 9.

This chain connects TRBV19 to TRBJ1-5; D gene ambiguous. Deletions cut 3 bases from V and 0 bases from J, with 12 bases between. CDR1 and CDR2 (germline): LNHDA, SQIVND (reference sequence). CDR3 length: 16 residues. The CDR3 bases are TGTGCCAGTAGTATTGGAGGGATAGGTAGCAATCAGCCCCAGCATTTT. Amino acids: CASSIGGIGSNQPQHF.

About this clone: In the same sample, other DNA sequences code for this CDR3. V and J are TRBV4-2 and TRBJ1-4; no reliable D call. The CDR3 is 12 residues long. Trimming removed 0 bases from V and 7 bases from J, with 3 bases in between. Germline CDR1 and CDR2: LGHNA and YNFKEQ. CDR3: CASSQDSEKLFF. In nucleotides, the CDR3 is TGTGCCAGCAGCCAAGACTCTGAAAAACTGTTTTTT.

The V call is TRBV5-1, the J call TRBJ2-5; 9 positions agree with TRBD2. The CDR3 spans 15 residues. Trimming at V came to 4 bases and at J to 1 base, leaving 5 bases not matched to a gene. Germline V gene sequence: CDR1 SGHRS, CDR2 YFSETQ. The CDR3 nucleotides read TGCGCCAGCAGCCCAGCTAGCGGGGTCCAAGAGACCCAGTACTTC. Translating gives CASSPASGVQETQYF.

V gene TRBV27 combines with J gene TRBJ1-2, with D possibly matching TRBD1 (6 bases). Trimming took 6 bases from V and 8 from J, leaving 16 bases between them. The germline V gene encodes CDR1 MNHEY and CDR2 SMNVEV (reference sequence). This CDR3 comprises 13 residues. The CDR3 sequence is CASSLGGRRGYTF. The CDR3 DNA is TGTGCCAGCAGCCTAGGGGGTAGAAGAGGCTACACCTTC.

The chain uses TRBV27 and TRBJ1-1; possibly TRBD1 for D (5 bases). From germline, CDR1 is MNHEY and CDR2 SMNVEV (reference sequence). V was cut by 3 bases and J by 0 bases, with 11 bases left in between. The CDR3 loop spans 15 amino acids. CDR3 sequence reads: CASSLEGMVNTEAFF. The CDR3 DNA is TGTGCCAGCAGTTTGGAGGGGATGGTGAACACTGAAGCTTTCTTT.

This clone was found once. The CDR3 nucleotides read TGTGCCAGCAGTTACGTTGCGGGGGCCCTAACGGGGGAGCTGTTTTTT. Its protein is CASSYVAGALTGELFF. The chain uses TRBV6-5 and TRBJ2-2; perhaps TRBD2 as D (7 bases). The CDR3 contains 16 residues. Germline lookup yields CDR1 MNHEY and CDR2 SVGAGI. The ends were cut back, 2 bases at V and 8 bases at J, with 18 bases in the middle.

V is TRBV6-5 and J is TRBJ2-7; 7 bases agree with TRBD1. The ends lost 0 bases at V and 6 bases at J; junction bases unmatched: 8. Germline V gives CDR1 MNHEY, CDR2 SVGAGI. This CDR3 has 15 amino acids. CDR3 region: CASSYSPDRVGEQYF. The CDR3 DNA is TGTGCCAGCAGTTACTCCCCCGACAGGGTAGGCGAGCAGTACTTC.

The genes are TRBV5-6 and TRBJ1-2, with D perhaps matching TRBD1 (6 bases). In germline, CDR1 is SGHDT, CDR2 YYEEEE. Trimming left V 4 bases short and J 0 bases short, with 19 bases between. This CDR3 contains 17 residues. CDR3 coding DNA: TGTGCCAGCAGCCCGTACAGGGACGGGAAAGCTAACTATGGCTACACCTTC. Translating gives CASSPYRDGKANYGYTF.

A few counts support this clone. This chain connects TRBV7-9 to TRBJ2-7, with unresolved D. V was pared by 1 base and J by 2 bases, with 9 bases between. Looked up from germline, CDR1 is SEHNR and CDR2 is FQNEAQ (reference sequence). The CDR3 runs to 14 residues. CDR3 DNA: TGTGCCAGCAGCTTAGATGGAAGCGCCTACGAGCAGTACTTC. Protein: CASSLDGSAYEQYF.

The V gene is TRBV5-1, the J gene TRBJ2-6, with 8 nucleotides matching TRBD1. The CDR3 consists of 16 residues. Germline CDR1 reads SGHRS; CDR2 reads YFSETQ. Trimming cost V 2 bases and J 2 bases; bases outside gene matches: 3. The CDR3 coding sequence is TGCGCCAGCAGCTTCGCAGGGGGCCCTGGGGCCAACGTCCTGACTTTC. Translated: CASSFAGGPGANVLTF.

CDR3 region: CASSLSGNEQYF. CDR3 DNA: TGTGCCAGCAGCTTATCGGGGAACGAGCAGTACTTC. The chain links TRBV7-9 to TRBJ2-7; a possible D gene is TRBD2 (5 bases). The CDR3 has 12 residues. Germline V lookup: CDR1 SEHNR, CDR2 FQNEAQ (reference sequence). Trimming stripped 2 bases from V and 5 bases from J, with 7 bases between.

This sequence joins TRBV15 and TRBJ1-4; perhaps TRBD1 as D (6 bases). The CDR3 is 15 amino acids. The germline CDR1 and CDR2 sequences are LNHNV and YYDKDF (reference sequence). V lost 2 bases, J lost 4 bases, and 11 bases lay in between. CDR3 sequence reads: CATSRTGQYNEKLFF. The CDR3 region has the DNA TGTGCCACCAGCAGAACCGGACAGTATAATGAAAAACTGTTTTTT.